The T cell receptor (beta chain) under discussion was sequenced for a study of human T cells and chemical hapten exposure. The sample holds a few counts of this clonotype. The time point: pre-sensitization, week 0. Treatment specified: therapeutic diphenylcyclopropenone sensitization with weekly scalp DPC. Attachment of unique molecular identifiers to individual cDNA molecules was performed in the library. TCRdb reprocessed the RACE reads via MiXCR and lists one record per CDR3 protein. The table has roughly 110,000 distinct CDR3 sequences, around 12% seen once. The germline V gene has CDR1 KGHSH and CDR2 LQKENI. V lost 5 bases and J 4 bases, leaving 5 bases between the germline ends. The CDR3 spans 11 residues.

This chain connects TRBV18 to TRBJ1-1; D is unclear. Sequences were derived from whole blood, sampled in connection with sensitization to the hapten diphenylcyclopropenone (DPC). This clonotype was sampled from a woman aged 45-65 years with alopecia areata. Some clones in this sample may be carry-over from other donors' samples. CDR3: CASSTTTEAFF. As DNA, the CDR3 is TGTGCCAGCTCAACGACCACTGAAGCTTTCTTT.